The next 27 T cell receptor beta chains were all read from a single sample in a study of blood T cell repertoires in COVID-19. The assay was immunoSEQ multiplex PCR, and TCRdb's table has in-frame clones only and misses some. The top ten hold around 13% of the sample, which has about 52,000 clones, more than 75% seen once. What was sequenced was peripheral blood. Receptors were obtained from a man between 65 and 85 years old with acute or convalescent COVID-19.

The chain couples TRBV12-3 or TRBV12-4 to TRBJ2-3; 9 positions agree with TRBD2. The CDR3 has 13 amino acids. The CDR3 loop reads CASSSGNVDTQYF. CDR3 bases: TGTGCATCGTCTAGCGGGAACGTAGATACGCAGTATTTT.

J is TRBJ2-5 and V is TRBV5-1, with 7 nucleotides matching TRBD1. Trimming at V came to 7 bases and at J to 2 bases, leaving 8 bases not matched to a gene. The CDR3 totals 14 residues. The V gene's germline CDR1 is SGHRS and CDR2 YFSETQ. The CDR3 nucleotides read TGCGCCAGCGAACCGGGACAGAGTCAAGAGACCCAGTACTTC. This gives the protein CASEPGQSQETQYF. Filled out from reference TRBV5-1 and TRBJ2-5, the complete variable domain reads KAGVTQTPRYLIKTRGQQVTLSCSPISGHRSVSWYQQTPGQGLQFLFEYFSETQRNKGNFPGRFSGRQFSNSRSEMNVSTLELGDSALYLCASEPGQSQETQYFGPGTRLLVL.

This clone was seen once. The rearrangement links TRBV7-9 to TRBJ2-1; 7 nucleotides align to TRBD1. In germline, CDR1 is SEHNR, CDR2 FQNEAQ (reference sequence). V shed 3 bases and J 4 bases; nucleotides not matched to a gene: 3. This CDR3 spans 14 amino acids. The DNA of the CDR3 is TGTGCCAGCAGCTTGGGGACAGTATACAATGAGCAGTTCTTC. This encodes CASSLGTVYNEQFF.

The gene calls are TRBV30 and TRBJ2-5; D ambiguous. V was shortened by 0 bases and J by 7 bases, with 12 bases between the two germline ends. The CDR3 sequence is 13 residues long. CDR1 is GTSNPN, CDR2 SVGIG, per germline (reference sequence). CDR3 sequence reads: CAWSVLPSPTQYF. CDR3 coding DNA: TGTGCCTGGAGTGTACTCCCCTCCCCGACCCAGTACTTC.

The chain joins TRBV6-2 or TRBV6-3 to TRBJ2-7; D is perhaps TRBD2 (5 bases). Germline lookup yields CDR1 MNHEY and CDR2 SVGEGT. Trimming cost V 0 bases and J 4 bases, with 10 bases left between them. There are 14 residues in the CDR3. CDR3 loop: CASSYSVARYEQYV. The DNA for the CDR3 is TGTGCCAGCAGTTACTCGGTAGCGAGATACGAGCAGTACGTC.

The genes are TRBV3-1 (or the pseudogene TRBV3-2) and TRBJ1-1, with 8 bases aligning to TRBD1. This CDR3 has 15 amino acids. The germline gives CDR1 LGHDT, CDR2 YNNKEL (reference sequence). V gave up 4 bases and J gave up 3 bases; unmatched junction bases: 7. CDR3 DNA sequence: TGTGCCAGCAGCCGGGGACAGACAGGGGACACTGAAGCTTTCTTT. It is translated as CASSRGQTGDTEAFF.

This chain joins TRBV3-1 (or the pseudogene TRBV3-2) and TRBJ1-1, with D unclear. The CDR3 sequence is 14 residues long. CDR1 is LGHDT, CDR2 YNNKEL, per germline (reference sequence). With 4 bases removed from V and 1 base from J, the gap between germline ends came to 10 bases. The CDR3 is CASSRQQQNTEAFF. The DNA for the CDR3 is TGTGCCAGCAGCCGACAACAACAGAACACTGAAGCTTTCTTT.

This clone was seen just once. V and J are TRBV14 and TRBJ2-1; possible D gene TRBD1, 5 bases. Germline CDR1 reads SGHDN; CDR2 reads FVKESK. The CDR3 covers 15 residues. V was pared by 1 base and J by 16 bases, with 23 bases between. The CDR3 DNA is TGTGCCAGCAGCCAAGCCTTAACTGGGGCCAATGGTCGTTTCTTC. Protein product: CASSQALTGANGRFF.

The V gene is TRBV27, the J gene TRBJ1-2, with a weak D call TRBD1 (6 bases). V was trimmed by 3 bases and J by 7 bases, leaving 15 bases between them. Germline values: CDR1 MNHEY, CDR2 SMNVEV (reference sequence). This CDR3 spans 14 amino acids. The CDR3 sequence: CASSFEGVRSGYTF. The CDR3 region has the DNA TGTGCCAGCAGTTTCGAGGGGGTGAGGTCTGGCTACACCTTC.

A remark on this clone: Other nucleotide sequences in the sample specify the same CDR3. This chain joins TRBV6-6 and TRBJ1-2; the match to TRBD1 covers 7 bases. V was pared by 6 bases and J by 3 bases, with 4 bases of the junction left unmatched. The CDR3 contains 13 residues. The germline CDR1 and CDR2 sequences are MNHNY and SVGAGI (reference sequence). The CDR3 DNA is TGTGCCAGCAGCCCCACAGGGGACTATGGCTACACCTTC. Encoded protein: CASSPTGDYGYTF.

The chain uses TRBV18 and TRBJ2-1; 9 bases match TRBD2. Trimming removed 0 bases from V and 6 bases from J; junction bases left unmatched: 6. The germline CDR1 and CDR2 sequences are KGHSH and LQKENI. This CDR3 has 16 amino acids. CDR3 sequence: CASSPPAGGAGNEQFF. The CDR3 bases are TGTGCCAGCTCACCACCGGCGGGGGGGGCCGGCAATGAGCAGTTCTTC.

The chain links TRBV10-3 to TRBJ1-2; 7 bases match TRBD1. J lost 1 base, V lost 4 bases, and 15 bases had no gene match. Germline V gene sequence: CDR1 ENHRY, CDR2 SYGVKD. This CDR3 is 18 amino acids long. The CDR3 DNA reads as TGTGCCATCAGTGCGGATCCGACCGGGACAGATTTTAACTATGGCTACACCTTC. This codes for CAISADPTGTDFNYGYTF.

CDR3 loop: CASSSGGGEAGELFF. CDR3 nucleotide sequence: TGCGCCAGCAGCTCCGGAGGGGGCGAGGCCGGGGAGCTGTTTTTT. The chain links TRBV5-1 to TRBJ2-2; D might be TRBD1 (7 bases). Trimming left V 3 bases short and J 6 bases short, with 15 bases between. This CDR3 is 15 amino acids long. Looked up from germline, CDR1 is SGHRS and CDR2 is YFSETQ. Combining the CDR3 with reference TRBV5-1 and TRBJ2-2 gives the whole variable domain KAGVTQTPRYLIKTRGQQVTLSCSPISGHRSVSWYQQTPGQGLQFLFEYFSETQRNKGNFPGRFSGRQFSNSRSEMNVSTLELGDSALYLCASSSGGGEAGELFFGEGSRLTVL.

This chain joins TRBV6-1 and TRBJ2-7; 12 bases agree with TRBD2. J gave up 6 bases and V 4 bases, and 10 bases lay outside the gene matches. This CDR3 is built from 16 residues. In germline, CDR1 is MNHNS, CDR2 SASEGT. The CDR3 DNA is TGTGCCAGCAGTGTACGGACTAGCGGGGCCTCCGGCGAGCAGTACTTC. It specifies CASSVRTSGASGEQYF.

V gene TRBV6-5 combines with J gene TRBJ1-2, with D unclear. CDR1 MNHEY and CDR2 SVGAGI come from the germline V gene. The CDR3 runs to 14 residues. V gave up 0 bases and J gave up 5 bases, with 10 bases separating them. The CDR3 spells CASSYSIGGYGYTF. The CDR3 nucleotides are TGTGCCAGCAGTTACTCGATAGGAGGGTATGGCTACACCTTC.

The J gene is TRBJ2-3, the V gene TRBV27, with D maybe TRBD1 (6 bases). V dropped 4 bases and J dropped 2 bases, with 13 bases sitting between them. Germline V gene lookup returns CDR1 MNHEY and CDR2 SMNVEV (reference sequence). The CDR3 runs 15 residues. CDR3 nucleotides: TGTGCCAGCAGTTCACCGGGACACCCCACAGATACGCAGTATTTT. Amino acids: CASSSPGHPTDTQYF.

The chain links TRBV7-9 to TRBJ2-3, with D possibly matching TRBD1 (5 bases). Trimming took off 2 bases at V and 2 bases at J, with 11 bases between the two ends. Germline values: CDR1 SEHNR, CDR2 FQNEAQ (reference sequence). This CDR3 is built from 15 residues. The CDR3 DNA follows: TGTGCCAGCAGCTTAAGGGGCAGGGTCACAGATACGCAGTATTTT. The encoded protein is CASSLRGRVTDTQYF.

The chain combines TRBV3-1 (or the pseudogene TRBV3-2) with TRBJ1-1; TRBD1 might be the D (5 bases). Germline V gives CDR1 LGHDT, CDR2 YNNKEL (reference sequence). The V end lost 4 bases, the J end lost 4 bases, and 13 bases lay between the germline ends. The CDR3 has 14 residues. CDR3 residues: CASSPRLRGTEAFF. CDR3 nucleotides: TGTGCCAGCAGCCCTCGGTTAAGGGGCACTGAAGCTTTCTTT.

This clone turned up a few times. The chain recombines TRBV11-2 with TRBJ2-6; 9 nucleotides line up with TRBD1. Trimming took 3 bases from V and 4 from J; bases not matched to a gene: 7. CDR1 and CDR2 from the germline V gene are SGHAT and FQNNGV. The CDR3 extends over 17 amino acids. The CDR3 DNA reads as TGTGCCAGCAGCTTCGGGACAGGGTTTGCCGGGGCCAACGTCCTGACTTTC. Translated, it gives CASSFGTGFAGANVLTF.

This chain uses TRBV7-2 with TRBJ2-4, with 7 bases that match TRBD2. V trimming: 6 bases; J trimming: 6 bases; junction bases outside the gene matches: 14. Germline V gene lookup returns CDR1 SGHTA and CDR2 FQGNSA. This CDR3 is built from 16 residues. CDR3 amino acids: CASSSRPAGNLNIQYF. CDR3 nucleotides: TGTGCCAGCAGTTCCAGGCCAGCGGGGAATCTAAACATTCAGTACTTC.

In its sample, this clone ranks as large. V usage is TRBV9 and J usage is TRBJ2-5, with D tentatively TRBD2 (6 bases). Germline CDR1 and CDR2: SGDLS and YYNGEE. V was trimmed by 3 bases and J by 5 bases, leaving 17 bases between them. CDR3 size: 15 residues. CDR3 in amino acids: CASSEGGAARETQYF. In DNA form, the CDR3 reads TGTGCCAGCAGCGAAGGAGGGGCCGCCCGGGAGACCCAGTACTTC.

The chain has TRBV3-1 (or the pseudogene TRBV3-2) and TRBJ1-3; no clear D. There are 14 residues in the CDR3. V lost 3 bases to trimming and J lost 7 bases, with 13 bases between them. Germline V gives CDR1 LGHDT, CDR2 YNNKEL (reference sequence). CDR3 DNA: TGTGCCAGCAGCCATCTTGGTACGGGGAACACCATATATTTT. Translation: CASSHLGTGNTIYF.

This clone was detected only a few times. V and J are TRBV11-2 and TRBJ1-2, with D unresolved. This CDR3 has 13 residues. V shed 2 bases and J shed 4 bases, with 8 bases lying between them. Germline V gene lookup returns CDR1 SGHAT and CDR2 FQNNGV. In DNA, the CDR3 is TGTGCCAGCAGCTTAAAACAGCCCTATGGCTACACCTTC. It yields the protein CASSLKQPYGYTF.

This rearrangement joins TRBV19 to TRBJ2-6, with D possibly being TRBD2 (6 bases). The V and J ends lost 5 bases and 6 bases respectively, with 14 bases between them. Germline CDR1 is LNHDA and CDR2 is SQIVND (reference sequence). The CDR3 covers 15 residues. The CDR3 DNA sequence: TGTGCCAGTAGTCGGGGACTCTTCGAGGCCAACGTCCTGACTTTC. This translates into CASSRGLFEANVLTF.

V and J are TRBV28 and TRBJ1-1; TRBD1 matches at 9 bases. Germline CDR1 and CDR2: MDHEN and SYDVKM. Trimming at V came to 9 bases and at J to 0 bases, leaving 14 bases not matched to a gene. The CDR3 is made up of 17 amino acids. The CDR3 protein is CASSLADRGPMNTEAFF. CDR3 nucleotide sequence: TGTGCCAGTTCCCTTGCGGACAGGGGCCCGATGAACACTGAAGCTTTCTTT.

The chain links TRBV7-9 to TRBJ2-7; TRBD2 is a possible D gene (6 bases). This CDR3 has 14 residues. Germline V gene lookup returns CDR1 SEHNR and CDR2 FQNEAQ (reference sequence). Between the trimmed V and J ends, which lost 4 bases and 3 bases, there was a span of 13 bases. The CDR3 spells CASSSPGASYEQYF. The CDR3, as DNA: TGTGCCAGCAGCTCCCCGGGAGCAAGCTACGAGCAGTACTTC.

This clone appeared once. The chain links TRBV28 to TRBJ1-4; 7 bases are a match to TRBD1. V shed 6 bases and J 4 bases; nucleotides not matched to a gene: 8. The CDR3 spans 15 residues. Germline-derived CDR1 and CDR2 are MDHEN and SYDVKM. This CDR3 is CASSPTGVGNEKLFF. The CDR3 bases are TGTGCCAGCAGCCCCACAGGGGTCGGTAATGAAAAACTGTTTTTT.